This T cell receptor (beta chain) was sequenced during a study of cytomegalovirus exposure and HLA in healthy donors. The sample holds a few counts of this clone. The antigen is unknown. The PCR was carried out with 60 Vbeta primers and 13 Jbeta primers. Libraries were prepared by immunoSEQ multiplex PCR; TCRdb keeps only in-frame clonotypes and omits some of them. The sample shows roughly 130,000 clones, 65% to 85% of them seen only once. The study's findings and limits: A later analysis reported that several of the most significant clusters appeared to be linked to common viral pathogens, among them Epstein-Barr virus. Only CMV serostatus was available as immune exposure information.

With V trimmed by 5 bases and J by 13 bases, 10 bases remained unmatched. This CDR3 contains 13 residues. In germline, CDR1 is MNHNY, CDR2 SVGAGI (reference sequence). The sample comprised PBMCs. The receptor comes from a young man in good health and CMV-seronegative. This chain uses TRBV6-6 with TRBJ2-1; 8 positions match TRBD1. The CDR3: CASSPFDRGEQFF. The CDR3 nucleotides are TGTGCCAGCAGTCCATTCGACAGGGGCGAACAGTTCTTC.